Sequencing of this T cell receptor beta chain was carried out in a study of cytomegalovirus exposure and HLA in healthy donors. Notes on the study in general: As was reported, the HLA-A and HLA-B alleles of most subjects were accurately predicted from TCR beta sequences. Through in vitro validation, three CMV-associated chains were shown to be specific for CMV antigens.

Regarding this clone: The antigen remains undetermined.

The PCR made use of 60 Vbeta and 13 Jbeta primers. Here immunoSEQ multiplex PCR was the method, and the copy in TCRdb shows in-frame clones only, minus some. Of over 95,000 clones listed, around 80% are singletons. The specimen was PBMCs. The sequence derives from a female donor in good health and CMV-seronegative.

CDR3 bases: TGTGCCAGCGGGTCCGACCGGACAGGGGGCAGGTCACCCCTCCACTTT. This translates into CASGSDRTGGRSPLHF. The J gene is TRBJ1-6, the V gene TRBV27; 11 bases fit TRBD1. This CDR3 region has 16 residues. Trimming removed 8 bases from V and 10 bases from J; junction bases left unmatched: 13. Per germline, CDR1 MNHEY and CDR2 SMNVEV (reference sequence).